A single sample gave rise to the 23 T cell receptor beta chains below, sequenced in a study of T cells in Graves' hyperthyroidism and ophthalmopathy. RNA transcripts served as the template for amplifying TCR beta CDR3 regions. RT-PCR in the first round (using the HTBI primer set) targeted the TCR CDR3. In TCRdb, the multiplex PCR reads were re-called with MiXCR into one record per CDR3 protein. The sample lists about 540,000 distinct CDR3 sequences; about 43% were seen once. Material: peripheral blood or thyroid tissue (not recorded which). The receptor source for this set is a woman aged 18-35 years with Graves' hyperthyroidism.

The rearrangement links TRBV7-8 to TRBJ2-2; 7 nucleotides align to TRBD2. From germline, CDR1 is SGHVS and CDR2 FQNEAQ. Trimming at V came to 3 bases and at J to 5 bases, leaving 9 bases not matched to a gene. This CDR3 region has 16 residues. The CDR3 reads CASSLGASGGTGELFF. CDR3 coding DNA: TGTGCCAGCAGCTTGGGAGCTAGCGGAGGGACCGGGGAGCTGTTTTTT.

CDR3 sequence: CASRQLGLAGNYEQYF. The CDR3 bases are TGTGCCAGCAGACAGCTTGGGTTAGCGGGAAACTACGAGCAGTACTTC. V gene TRBV7-6 combines with J gene TRBJ2-7, with TRBD2 matching 8 bases. The CDR3 is 16 amino acids. The V segment lost 6 bases and the J segment 3 bases; nucleotides outside the gene matches: 13. Germline V gives CDR1 SGHVS, CDR2 FNYEAQ.

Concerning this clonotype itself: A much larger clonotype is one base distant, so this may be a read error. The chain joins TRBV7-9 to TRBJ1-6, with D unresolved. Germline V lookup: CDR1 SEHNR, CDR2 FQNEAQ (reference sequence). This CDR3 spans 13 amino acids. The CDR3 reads CAGSQLSGSPLHF. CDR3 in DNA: TGTGCCGGCAGCCAGCTATCGGGTTCACCCCTCCACTTT. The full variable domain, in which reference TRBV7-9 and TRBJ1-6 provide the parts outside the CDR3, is DTGVSQNPRHKITKRGQNVTFRCDPISEHNRLYWYRQTLGQGPEFLTYFQNEAQLEKSRLLSDRFSAERPKGSFSTLEIQRTEQGDSAMYLCAGSQLSGSPLHFGNGTRLTVT.

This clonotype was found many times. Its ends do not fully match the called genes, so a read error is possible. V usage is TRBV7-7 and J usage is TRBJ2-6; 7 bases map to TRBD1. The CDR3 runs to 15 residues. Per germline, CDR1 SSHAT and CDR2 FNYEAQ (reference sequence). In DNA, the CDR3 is TGTGCTAGCAGTCCAACAGGGGTCGGGGCCAACGTCCTGACTTTC. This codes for CASSPTGVGANVLTF.

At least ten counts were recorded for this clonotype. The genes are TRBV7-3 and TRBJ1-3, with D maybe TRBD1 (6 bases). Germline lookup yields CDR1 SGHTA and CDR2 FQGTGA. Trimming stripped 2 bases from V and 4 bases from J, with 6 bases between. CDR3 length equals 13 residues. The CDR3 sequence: CASSLDRGNTIYF. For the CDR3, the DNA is TGTGCCAGCAGCTTAGACAGGGGAAACACCATATATTTT.

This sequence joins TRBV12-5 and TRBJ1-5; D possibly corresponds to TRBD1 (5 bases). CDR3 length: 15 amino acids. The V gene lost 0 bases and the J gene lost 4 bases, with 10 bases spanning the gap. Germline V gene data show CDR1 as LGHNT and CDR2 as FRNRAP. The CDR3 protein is CASGLVLGGNQPQHF. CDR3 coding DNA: TGTGCTAGTGGTTTGGTACTGGGGGGGAATCAGCCCCAGCATTTT. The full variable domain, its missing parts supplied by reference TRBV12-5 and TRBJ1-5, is DARVTQTPRHKVTEMGQEVTMRCQPILGHNTVFWYRQTMMQGLELLAYFRNRAPLDDSGMPKDRFSAEMPDATLATLKIQPSEPRDSAVYFCASGLVLGGNQPQHFGDGTRLSIL.

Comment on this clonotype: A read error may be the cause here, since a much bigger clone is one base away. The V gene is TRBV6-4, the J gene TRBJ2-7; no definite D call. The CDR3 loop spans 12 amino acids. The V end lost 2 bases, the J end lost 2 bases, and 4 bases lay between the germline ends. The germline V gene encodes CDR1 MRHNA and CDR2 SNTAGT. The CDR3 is CASSDSPYEQYF. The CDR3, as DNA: TGTGCCAGCAGTGACAGCCCCTACGAGCAGTACTTC.

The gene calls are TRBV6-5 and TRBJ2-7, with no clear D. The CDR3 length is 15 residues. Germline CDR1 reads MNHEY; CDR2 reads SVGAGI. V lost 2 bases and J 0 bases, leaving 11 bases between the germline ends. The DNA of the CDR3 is TGTGCCAGCAGTTACGTCGCGGTAAGCTCCTACGAGCAGTACTTC. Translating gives CASSYVAVSSYEQYF.

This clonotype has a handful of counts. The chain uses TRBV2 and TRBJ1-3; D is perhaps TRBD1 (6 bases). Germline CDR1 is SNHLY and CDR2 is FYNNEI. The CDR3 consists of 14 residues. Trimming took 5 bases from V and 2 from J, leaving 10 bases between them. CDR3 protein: CASSLWDTGNTIYF. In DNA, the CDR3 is TGTGCCAGCAGTTTGTGGGACACTGGAAACACCATATATTTT.

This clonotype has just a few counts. This CDR3 is CASSETMAQYF. The CDR3 DNA follows: TGTGCCAGCAGCGAAACTATGGCCCAGTACTTC. The chain couples TRBV6-1 to TRBJ2-5; no clear D gene. This CDR3 region has 11 residues. From germline, CDR1 is MNHNS and CDR2 SASEGT. Trimming removed 6 bases at V and 9 bases at J, with 11 bases between.

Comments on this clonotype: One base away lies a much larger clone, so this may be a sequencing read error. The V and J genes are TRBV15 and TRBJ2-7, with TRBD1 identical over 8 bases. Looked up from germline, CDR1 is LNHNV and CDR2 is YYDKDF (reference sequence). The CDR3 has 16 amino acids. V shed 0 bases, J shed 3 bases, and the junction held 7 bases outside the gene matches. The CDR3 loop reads CATSRDKAQGDYEQYF. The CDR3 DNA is TGTGCCACCAGCAGAGATAAGGCACAGGGGGACTACGAGCAGTACTTC.

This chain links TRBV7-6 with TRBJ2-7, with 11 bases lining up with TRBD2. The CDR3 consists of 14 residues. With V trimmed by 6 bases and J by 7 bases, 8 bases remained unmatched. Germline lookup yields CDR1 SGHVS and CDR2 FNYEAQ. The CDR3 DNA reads TGTGCCAGCAGTCTTGTAGCGGGAGGGCCGGAGCAGTACTTC. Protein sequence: CASSLVAGGPEQYF.

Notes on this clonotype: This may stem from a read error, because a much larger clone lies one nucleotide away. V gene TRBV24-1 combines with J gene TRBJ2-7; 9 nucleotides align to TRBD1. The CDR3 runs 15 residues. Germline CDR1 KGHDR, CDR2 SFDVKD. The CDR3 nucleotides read TGTGCCACCGGTGACCCAAGGACAGGGGCCTACGAGCAGTACTTC. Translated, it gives CATGDPRTGAYEQYF.

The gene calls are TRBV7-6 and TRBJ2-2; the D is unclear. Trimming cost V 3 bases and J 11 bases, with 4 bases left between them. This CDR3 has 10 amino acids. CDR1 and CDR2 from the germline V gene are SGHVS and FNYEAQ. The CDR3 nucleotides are TGTGCCAGCAGCTTGTTCGAGCTGTTTTTT. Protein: CASSLFELFF.

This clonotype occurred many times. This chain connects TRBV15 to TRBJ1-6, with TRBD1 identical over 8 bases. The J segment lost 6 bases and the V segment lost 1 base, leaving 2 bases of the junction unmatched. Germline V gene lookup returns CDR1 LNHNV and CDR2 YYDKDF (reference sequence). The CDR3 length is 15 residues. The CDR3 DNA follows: TGTGCCACCAGCAGAGGCACAGGGGGTAATTCACCCCTCCACTTT. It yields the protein CATSRGTGGNSPLHF.

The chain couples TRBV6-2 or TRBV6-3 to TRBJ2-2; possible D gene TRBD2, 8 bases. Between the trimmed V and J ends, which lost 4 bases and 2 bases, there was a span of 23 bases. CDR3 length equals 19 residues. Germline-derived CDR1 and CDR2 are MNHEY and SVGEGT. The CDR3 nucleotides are TGTGCCAGCAGTTCCATCGAACAGGGGCTAGCGGGCAACACCGGGGAGCTGTTTTTT. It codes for CASSSIEQGLAGNTGELFF.

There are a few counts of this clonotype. CDR3 in amino acids: CASSLDLDRPYEQYF. Here the CDR3 DNA reads TGTGCCAGCAGCTTGGATCTGGACAGACCTTACGAGCAGTACTTC. The chain has TRBV7-9 and TRBJ2-7, with D possibly TRBD1 on 6 matching bases. The CDR3 length is 15 residues. Trimming shortened V by 3 bases and J by 4 bases, and 16 bases separated the two germline ends. CDR1 and CDR2 from the germline V gene are SEHNR and FQNEAQ (reference sequence).

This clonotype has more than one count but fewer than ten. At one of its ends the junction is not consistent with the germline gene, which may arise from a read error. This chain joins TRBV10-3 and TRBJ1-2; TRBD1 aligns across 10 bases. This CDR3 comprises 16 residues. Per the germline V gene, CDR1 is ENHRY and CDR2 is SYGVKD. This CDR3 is CASSDGTGDPNYSYTF. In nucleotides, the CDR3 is TGTGCCAGCAGTGACGGGACAGGGGATCCAAACTATAGCTACACCTTC.

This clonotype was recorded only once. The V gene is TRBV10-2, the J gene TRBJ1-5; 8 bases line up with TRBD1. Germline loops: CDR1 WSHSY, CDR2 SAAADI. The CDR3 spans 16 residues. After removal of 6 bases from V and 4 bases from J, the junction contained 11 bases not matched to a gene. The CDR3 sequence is CASSHHRTGRNQPQHF. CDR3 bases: TGCGCCAGCAGCCACCATCGGACAGGGCGAAATCAGCCCCAGCATTTT.

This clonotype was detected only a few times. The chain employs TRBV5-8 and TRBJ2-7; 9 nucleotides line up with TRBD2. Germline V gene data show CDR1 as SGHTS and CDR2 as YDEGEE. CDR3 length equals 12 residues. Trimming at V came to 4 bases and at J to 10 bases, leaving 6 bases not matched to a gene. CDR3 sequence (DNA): TGTGCCAGCAGCACCGCGGGGGGGGGCCAGTACTTC. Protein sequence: CASSTAGGGQYF.

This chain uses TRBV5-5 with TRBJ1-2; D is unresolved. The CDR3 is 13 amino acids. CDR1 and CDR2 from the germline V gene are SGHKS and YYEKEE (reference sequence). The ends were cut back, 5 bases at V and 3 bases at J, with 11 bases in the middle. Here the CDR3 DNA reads TGTGCCAGCAGTATTCAGGTAGACTATGGCTACACCTTC. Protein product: CASSIQVDYGYTF.

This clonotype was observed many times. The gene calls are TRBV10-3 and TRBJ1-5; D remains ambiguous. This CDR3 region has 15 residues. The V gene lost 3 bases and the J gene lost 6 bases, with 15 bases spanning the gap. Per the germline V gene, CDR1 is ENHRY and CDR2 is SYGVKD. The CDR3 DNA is TGTGCCATCAGTGATCCCTCGGGGTCAGGTCAGCCCCAGCATTTT. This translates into CAISDPSGSGQPQHF.

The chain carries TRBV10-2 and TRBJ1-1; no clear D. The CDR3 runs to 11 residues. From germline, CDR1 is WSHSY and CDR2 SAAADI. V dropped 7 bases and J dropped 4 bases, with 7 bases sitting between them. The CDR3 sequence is CASKQSTEAFF. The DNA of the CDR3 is TGCGCCAGCAAGCAAAGCACTGAAGCTTTCTTT.